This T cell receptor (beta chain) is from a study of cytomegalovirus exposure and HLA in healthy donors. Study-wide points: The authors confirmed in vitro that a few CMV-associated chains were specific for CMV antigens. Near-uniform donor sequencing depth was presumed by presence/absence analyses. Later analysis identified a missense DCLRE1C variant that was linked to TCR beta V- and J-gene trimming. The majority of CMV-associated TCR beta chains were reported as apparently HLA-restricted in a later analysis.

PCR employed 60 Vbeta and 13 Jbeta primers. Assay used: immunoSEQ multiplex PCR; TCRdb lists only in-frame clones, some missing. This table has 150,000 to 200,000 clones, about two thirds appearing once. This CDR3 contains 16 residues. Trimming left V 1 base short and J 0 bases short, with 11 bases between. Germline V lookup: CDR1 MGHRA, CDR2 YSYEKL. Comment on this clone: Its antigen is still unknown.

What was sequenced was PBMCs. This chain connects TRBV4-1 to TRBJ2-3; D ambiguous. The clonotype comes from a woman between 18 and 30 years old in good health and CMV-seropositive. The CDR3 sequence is CASSQVGLQSTDTQYF. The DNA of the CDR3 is TGCGCCAGCAGCCAAGTTGGCCTCCAAAGCACAGATACGCAGTATTTT.